Listed below are T cell receptor beta chains from one sample, sequenced in a study of T-cell memory formation after mild COVID-19. One entry per CDR3 protein results from TCRdb running MiXCR on the 5' RACE reads. The sample contains roughly 300,000 distinct CDR3 sequences, roughly 13% of which appear only once. The sequenced sample was PBMCs or a T cell subset sorted from them (not recorded which). The receptors here all came from a man aged 18 to 35 who had mild COVID-19 (a few samples of this study predate the infection). Cell type and time point are not known. Both conserved end residues are part of each CDR3. A D gene is named only where the DNA matches it firmly. Where a row states a size, it is once, few, many or the class of an expanded clone; other rows omit it.

D gene,V gene,clone size,J gene,CDR3 protein,CDR3 DNA
TRBD1,TRBV12-3/TRBV12-4,many,TRBJ1-2,CASSRQGSGYGYTF,TGTGCCAGCAGCAGACAGGGGTCTGGGTATGGCTACACCTTC
TRBD1,TRBV6-5,.,TRBJ2-7,CASSYSQEPGQGNEQYF,TGTGCCAGCAGTTACTCGCAAGAACCGGGACAGGGGAACGAGCAGTACTTC
.,TRBV6-2/TRBV6-3,few,TRBJ2-3,CASSLRGRGDTQYF,TGTGCCAGCAGCCTAAGGGGGCGGGGGGATACGCAGTATTTT
TRBD1,TRBV6-5,.,TRBJ2-3,CASSYTLGQPSTDTQYF,TGTGCCAGCAGTTACACACTGGGACAGCCAAGCACAGATACGCAGTATTTT
TRBD2,TRBV7-9,many,TRBJ2-2,CASIRAGGLYTGELFF,TGTGCCAGCATCCGAGCGGGGGGCTTGTACACCGGGGAGCTGTTTTTT
TRBD1,TRBV4-1,few,TRBJ1-1,CASSQDPGQGSAEAFF,TGCGCCAGCAGCCAAGATCCAGGACAGGGGAGCGCTGAAGCTTTCTTT
.,TRBV7-7,.,TRBJ2-5,CASNLPGPQTQYF,TGTGCCAGCAACCTCCCCGGGCCCCAGACCCAGTACTTC
.,TRBV6-6,.,TRBJ2-7,CASSDSRDSLARYF,TGTGCCAGCAGTGACTCGCGGGATTCCCTTGCTCGGTACTTC
.,TRBV7-3,.,TRBJ2-2,CASSPTLTTGELFF,TGTGCCAGCAGCCCCACCCTAACTACCGGGGAGCTGTTTTTT
.,TRBV20-1,.,TRBJ2-1,CSARGEGINEQFF,TGCAGTGCTAGAGGAGAAGGGATAAATGAGCAGTTCTTC
.,TRBV5-1,.,TRBJ1-5,CASSPGRGIGDQPQHF,TGCGCCAGCAGCCCTGGACGGGGAATAGGAGATCAGCCCCAGCATTTT
.,TRBV5-1,many,TRBJ2-5,CASSLEAASGTQYF,TGCGCCAGCAGCTTGGAAGCGGCCTCGGGGACCCAGTACTTC
.,TRBV7-2,few,TRBJ2-3,CASSSTSPPQYF,TGTGCCAGCAGCTCCACTAGTCCTCCGCAGTATTTT
.,TRBV5-4,many,TRBJ2-3,CASSFPGGPGSQYF,TGTGCCAGCAGCTTTCCTGGGGGGCCGGGATCGCAGTATTTT
.,TRBV6-5,few,TRBJ2-1,CASSTGPGNEQFF,TGTGCCAGCAGCACAGGGCCGGGGAATGAGCAGTTCTTC
.,TRBV7-2,few,TRBJ2-1,CASSSESPLYNEQFF,TGTGCCAGCAGCTCAGAGTCCCCCCTTTACAATGAGCAGTTCTTC
.,TRBV19,many,TRBJ1-1,CASSIGMNTEAFF,TGTGCCAGTAGTATAGGGATGAACACTGAAGCTTTCTTT
TRBD2,TRBV20-1,.,TRBJ2-7,CSAPGGGGIYEQYF,TGCAGTGCTCCGGGTGGCGGGGGAATATACGAGCAGTACTTC
.,TRBV7-9,few,TRBJ1-3,CASSTGQKDTIYF,TGTGCCAGCAGCACCGGACAGAAAGACACCATATATTTT
TRBD1,TRBV7-9,many,TRBJ2-3,CASSRPDRGTDTQYF,TGTGCCAGCAGCCGTCCCGACAGGGGCACAGATACGCAGTATTTT
TRBD1,TRBV12-3/TRBV12-4,.,TRBJ1-5,CASSLRDRGNQPQHF,TGTGCCAGCAGTTTACGGGACAGGGGCAATCAGCCCCAGCATTTT
TRBD2,TRBV4-1,few,TRBJ2-4,CASRPTSGKNIQYF,TGCGCCAGCAGACCGACTAGCGGGAAAAACATTCAGTACTTC
TRBD2,TRBV18,.,TRBJ2-5,CASSPPRVAGEETQYF,TGTGCCAGCTCACCACCCCGGGTAGCGGGGGAAGAGACCCAGTACTTC
TRBD2,TRBV12-5,few,TRBJ2-5,CASAPGGEETQYF,TGTGCTAGTGCCCCGGGGGGAGAAGAGACCCAGTACTTC
.,TRBV12-3/TRBV12-4,.,TRBJ2-2,CASSLVGRLEPNTGELFF,TGTGCCAGCAGTTTAGTCGGACGCCTCGAACCGAACACCGGGGAGCTGTTTTTT
.,TRBV6-5,.,TRBJ2-3,CASRTGQAADTQYF,TGTGCCAGCAGGACGGGGCAAGCAGCAGATACGCAGTATTTT
.,TRBV3-1,few,TRBJ2-3,CASSRASVDTQYF,TGTGCCAGCAGCCGTGCATCAGTAGATACGCAGTATTTT
.,TRBV11-1,.,TRBJ2-1,CASRRTKGAGRGEQFF,TGTGCCAGCAGACGTACAAAGGGGGCCGGGAGGGGTGAGCAGTTCTTC
.,TRBV11-2,few,TRBJ1-4,CASSLERGAGIEKLFF,TGTGCCAGCAGCTTAGAGAGGGGCGCCGGTATTGAAAAACTGTTTTTT
.,TRBV20-1,.,TRBJ2-1,CSARVPGASEQFF,TGCAGTGCTAGAGTACCGGGGGCGAGTGAGCAGTTCTTC
TRBD1,TRBV5-4,few,TRBJ1-6,CASSLTGNSPLHF,TGTGCCAGCAGCCTGACAGGGAATTCACCCCTCCACTTT
TRBD1,TRBV12-3/TRBV12-4,.,TRBJ1-6,CASSTRDSWSPLHF,TGTGCCAGCAGTACCCGGGACAGTTGGTCACCCCTCCACTTT
TRBD1,TRBV12-3/TRBV12-4,.,TRBJ1-1,CAIRAPDRYTEAFF,TGTGCCATCCGAGCCCCGGACAGGTACACTGAAGCTTTCTTT
.,TRBV25-1,.,TRBJ2-7,CASRDYEQYF,TGTGCCAGCAGGGACTACGAGCAGTACTTC
.,TRBV7-2,.,TRBJ2-2,CASRLARSTGELFF,TGTGCCAGCAGGCTAGCGAGAAGCACCGGGGAGCTGTTTTTT
.,TRBV10-3,.,TRBJ2-1,CAISESLRGAAHEQFF,TGTGCCATCAGTGAGTCATTAAGGGGGGCCGCCCATGAGCAGTTCTTC
.,TRBV7-9,many,TRBJ2-3,CASSSDWGTDTQYF,TGTGCCAGCAGCTCCGACTGGGGCACAGATACGCAGTATTTT
.,TRBV5-1,many,TRBJ2-1,CASAGEVYNEQFF,TGCGCCAGCGCCGGGGAGGTTTACAATGAGCAGTTCTTC
.,TRBV7-8,.,TRBJ1-1,CASMGRYFGTEAFF,TGTGCCAGCATGGGGAGGTACTTTGGCACTGAAGCTTTCTTT
.,TRBV7-9,.,TRBJ1-6,CASSLEQANSPLHF,TGTGCCAGCAGCTTAGAACAGGCGAATTCACCCCTCCACTTT
TRBD2,TRBV9,.,TRBJ2-7,CASSVGPASGATYEQYF,TGTGCCAGCAGCGTAGGACCTGCTAGCGGGGCCACCTACGAGCAGTACTTC
.,TRBV12-3/TRBV12-4,few,TRBJ2-3,CASIETGEYTDTQYF,TGTGCCAGCATCGAAACAGGAGAATACACAGATACGCAGTATTTT
.,TRBV4-3,.,TRBJ1-5,CASSQDLSQPQHF,TGCGCCAGCAGCCAAGATCTAAGTCAGCCCCAGCATTTT
.,TRBV6-2/TRBV6-3,.,TRBJ2-7,CASSRRLYEQYF,TGTGCCAGCAGCCGTAGGCTCTACGAGCAGTACTTC
.,TRBV12-3/TRBV12-4,many,TRBJ2-5,CASSLRTDQETQYF,TGTGCCAGCAGTCTGAGGACGGACCAAGAGACCCAGTACTTC
.,TRBV30,many,TRBJ2-2,CAWSVGRERSHTGELFF,TGTGCCTGGAGTGTCGGCAGGGAGAGGTCACACACCGGGGAGCTGTTTTTT
.,TRBV5-1,few,TRBJ1-1,CASTPTENTEAFF,TGCGCCAGCACCCCGACGGAAAACACTGAAGCTTTCTTT
.,TRBV12-3/TRBV12-4,many,TRBJ2-2,CASSTRGSGELFF,TGTGCCAGCAGTACCCGAGGGTCCGGGGAGCTGTTTTTT
.,TRBV7-2,many,TRBJ2-7,CASSSYGGYEQYF,TGTGCCAGCAGCTCATACGGGGGTTACGAGCAGTACTTC
.,TRBV15,few,TRBJ1-1,CATSRDSPATEAFF,TGTGCCACCAGCAGAGATAGCCCCGCCACTGAAGCTTTCTTT
.,TRBV13,.,TRBJ1-5,CASSRGRGGVQPQHF,TGTGCCAGCAGCCGAGGTAGGGGGGGAGTTCAGCCCCAGCATTTT
.,TRBV7-9,.,TRBJ2-7,CASGSVGIYEQYF,TGTGCCAGCGGATCCGTGGGGATCTACGAGCAGTACTTC
.,TRBV7-8,many,TRBJ2-7,CASSFSTVTYEQYF,TGTGCCAGCAGCTTCTCGACAGTCACCTACGAGCAGTACTTC
TRBD1,TRBV29-1,.,TRBJ2-7,CSVEDGQGYEQYF,TGCAGCGTTGAAGATGGACAGGGATACGAGCAGTACTTC
.,TRBV7-9,few,TRBJ1-2,CASIKSQGFSGYTF,TGTGCCAGCATCAAATCGCAGGGTTTCTCTGGCTACACCTTC
.,TRBV20-1,few,TRBJ2-2,CSATRRLANTGELFF,TGCAGTGCTACCCGCCGGCTAGCGAACACCGGGGAGCTGTTTTTT
TRBD2,TRBV7-9,few,TRBJ2-3,CASSPDQRGNDTQYF,TGTGCCAGCAGCCCTGACCAGCGGGGGAACGATACGCAGTATTTT
TRBD2,TRBV27,.,TRBJ2-7,CASSPQLAGGSYEQYF,TGTGCCAGCAGTCCCCAACTAGCGGGGGGGTCCTACGAGCAGTACTTC
TRBD1,TRBV4-3,few,TRBJ1-2,CASSPQGAAGYTF,TGCGCCAGCAGCCCACAGGGGGCCGCTGGCTACACCTTC